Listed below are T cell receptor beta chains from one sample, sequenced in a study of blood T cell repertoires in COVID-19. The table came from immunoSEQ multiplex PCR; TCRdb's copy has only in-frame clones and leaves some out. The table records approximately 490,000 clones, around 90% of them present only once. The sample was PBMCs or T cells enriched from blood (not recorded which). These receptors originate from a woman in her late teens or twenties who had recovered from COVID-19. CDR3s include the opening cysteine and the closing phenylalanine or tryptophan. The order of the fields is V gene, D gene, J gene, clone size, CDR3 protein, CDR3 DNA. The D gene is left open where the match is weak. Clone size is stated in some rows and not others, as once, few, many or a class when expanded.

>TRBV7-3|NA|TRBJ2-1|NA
CASSSQIYNEQFF
TGTGCCAGCAGCTCTCAGATCTACAATGAGCAGTTCTTC
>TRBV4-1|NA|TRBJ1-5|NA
CASSQGVVRGDQPQHF
TGCGCCAGCAGCCAAGGGGTCGTCAGGGGAGATCAGCCCCAGCATTTT
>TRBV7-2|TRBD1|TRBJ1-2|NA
CASSLASRGQDGYTF
TGTGCCAGCAGCTTAGCTTCCAGGGGGCAAGATGGCTACACCTTC
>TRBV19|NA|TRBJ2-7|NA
CASSIDGARLAYEQYF
TGTGCCAGTAGTATAGATGGGGCCCGGCTAGCCTACGAGCAGTACTTC
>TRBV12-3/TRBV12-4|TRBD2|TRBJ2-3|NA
CASSPGGSDTQYF
TGTGCCAGCAGTCCCGGGGGGTCAGATACGCAGTATTTT
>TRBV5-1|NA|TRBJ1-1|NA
CASSLQGDGTEAFF
TGCGCCAGCAGCTTACAGGGTGATGGCACTGAAGCTTTCTTT
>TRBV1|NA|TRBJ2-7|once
CTSVRPGTSGGGNSYEQYF
TGCACCAGCGTACGACCCGGGACTAGCGGGGGGGGAAATTCCTACGAGCAGTACTTC
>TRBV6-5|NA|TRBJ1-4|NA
CASSSGTLEKLFF
TGTGCCAGCAGTTCCGGTACGCTTGAAAAACTGTTTTTT
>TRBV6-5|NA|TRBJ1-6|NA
CASWGTGTSLHF
TGTGCCAGCTGGGGCACAGGGACATCTCTCCACTTT
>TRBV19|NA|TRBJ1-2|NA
CASSPERGRGYTF
TGTGCCAGTAGCCCCGAGCGAGGAAGGGGCTACACCTTC
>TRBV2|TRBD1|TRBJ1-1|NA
CASSEAGTAEAFF
TGTGCCAGCAGTGAAGCGGGGACAGCTGAAGCTTTCTTT
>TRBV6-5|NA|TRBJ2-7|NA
CASSSTGTYEQYF
TGTGCCAGCAGTTCGACAGGTACCTACGAGCAGTACTTC
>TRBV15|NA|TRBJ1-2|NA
CATSRGGEGGIYGYTF
TGTGCCACCAGCAGGGGAGGGGAAGGTGGGATCTATGGCTACACCTTC
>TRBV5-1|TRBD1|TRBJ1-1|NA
CASSLLVQGASAFF
TGCGCCAGCAGCTTATTGGTACAGGGGGCTTCGGCTTTCTTT
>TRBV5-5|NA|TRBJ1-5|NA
CASSFFAGGDQPQHF
TGTGCCAGCAGCTTCTTCGCGGGGGGGGATCAGCCCCAGCATTTT
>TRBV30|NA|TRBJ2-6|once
CAWSAGNPGANVLTF
TGTGCCTGGAGTGCAGGAAACCCTGGGGCCAACGTCCTGACTTTC
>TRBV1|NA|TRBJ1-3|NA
CTSSLRTGDAGNTIYF
TGCACCAGCAGCCTAAGGACAGGGGACGCTGGAAACACCATATATTTT